The 27 T cell receptor beta chains reported below all come from one sample, sequenced in a study of T cell changes during pregnancy in multiple sclerosis. The assay was immunoSEQ multiplex PCR, and TCRdb's table has in-frame clones only and misses some. The repertoire includes over 12,000 clones, roughly 85% of them detected once, and roughly a fifth sits in the top ten. The source material was CD8+ T cells from peripheral blood mononuclear cells, sampled in the first trimester of pregnancy. The receptors were gathered from a female donor with multiple sclerosis, enrolled in a pregnancy study.

In its sample, this clone was seen a few times. This sample also contains other DNA sequences that code for the same CDR3. Written as DNA, the CDR3 is TGTGCCAGCAGCCGGAGGGAGAACACTGAAGCTTTCTTT. It translates to CASSRRENTEAFF. The genes are TRBV5-4 and TRBJ1-1; D unclear. CDR3 length: 13 amino acids. V shed 4 bases and J shed 1 base, with 8 bases lying between them. The germline V gene has CDR1 SGHNT and CDR2 YYREEE (reference sequence).

The chain couples TRBV7-9 to TRBJ2-5; TRBD1 matches at 9 bases. The CDR3 is made up of 15 amino acids. Germline lookup yields CDR1 SEHNR and CDR2 FQNEAQ (reference sequence). With V trimmed by 5 bases and J by 5 bases, 9 bases remained unmatched. CDR3 residues: CASSHGRDRVETQYF. In DNA form, the CDR3 reads TGTGCCAGCAGCCACGGTAGGGACAGGGTGGAGACCCAGTACTTC.

V is TRBV27 and J is TRBJ1-2, with TRBD1 matching 11 bases. Germline V gene sequence: CDR1 MNHEY, CDR2 SMNVEV (reference sequence). J lost 7 bases, V lost 6 bases, and 10 bases had no gene match. CDR3 size: 15 residues. The CDR3 DNA follows: TGTGCCAGCAGCAAACCGGGACAGGGGGAGAGTGGCTACACCTTC. Translating gives CASSKPGQGESGYTF.

J is TRBJ2-7 and V is TRBV9; 13 bases are shared with TRBD2. The CDR3 contains 15 residues. V shed 3 bases and J 3 bases; nucleotides not matched to a gene: 3. The germline CDR1 and CDR2 sequences are SGDLS and YYNGEE. As DNA, the CDR3 is TGTGCCAGCAGCGCGGGGACTAGCGGGAACTACGAGCAGTACTTC. Translated: CASSAGTSGNYEQYF.

The chain combines TRBV10-1 with TRBJ2-2; TRBD2 agrees at 9 bases. The CDR3 totals 19 residues. The germline gives CDR1 WNHNN, CDR2 SYGVQD (reference sequence). V was pared by 2 bases and J by 0 bases, with 10 bases of the junction left unmatched. CDR3 in amino acids: CASSESGASGASNTGELFF. The CDR3 nucleotides are TGCGCCAGCAGTGAGAGCGGGGCTAGCGGGGCCTCGAACACCGGGGAGCTGTTTTTT.

This sequence joins TRBV9 and TRBJ2-1; 13 nucleotides agree with TRBD2. The CDR3 is 15 residues long. CDR1 SGDLS and CDR2 YYNGEE come from the germline V gene. The ends lost 4 bases at V and 9 bases at J; junction bases unmatched: 7. The CDR3 coding sequence is TGTGCCAGCAGCCCAACTAGCGGGAGGGCCATTGAGCAGTTCTTC. It codes for CASSPTSGRAIEQFF.

This clone was observed a few times. CDR3 sequence reads: CASSIDASSYEQYF. The CDR3 DNA reads as TGTGCCAGTAGTATAGACGCGTCCTCCTACGAGCAGTACTTC. V usage is TRBV19 and J usage is TRBJ2-7, with D hard to call. Germline lookup yields CDR1 LNHDA and CDR2 SQIVND (reference sequence). V was pared by 0 bases and J by 0 bases, with 6 bases between. The CDR3 extends over 14 amino acids.

This rearrangement joins TRBV2 to TRBJ1-1; TRBD1 matches 7 bases. The V segment lost 6 bases and the J segment 11 bases; nucleotides outside the gene matches: 6. CDR3 length equals 11 residues. Germline loops: CDR1 SNHLY, CDR2 FYNNEI. The CDR3 DNA is TGTGCCAGCAGAGGGGGCCGTCCGGCTTTCTTT. Amino acid sequence: CASRGGRPAFF.

Relative to its sample, this clone is medium-sized. The J gene is TRBJ2-5, the V gene TRBV6-6; 8 nucleotides line up with TRBD1. Trimming at V came to 6 bases and at J to 3 bases, leaving 9 bases not matched to a gene. The V gene's germline CDR1 is MNHNY and CDR2 SVGAGI (reference sequence). This CDR3 is built from 15 residues. The CDR3, as DNA: TGTGCCAGCAGGGACTGGGACAGGACTGAAGAGACCCAGTACTTC. It encodes CASRDWDRTEETQYF.

The chain joins TRBV30 to TRBJ1-2; D is perhaps TRBD1 (6 bases). Germline CDR1 reads GTSNPN; CDR2 reads SVGIG (reference sequence). The ends were cut back, 7 bases at V and 7 bases at J, with 19 bases in the middle. The CDR3 length is 13 residues. CDR3 DNA sequence: TGTGCCTTATCGGTTGGGGGCGCCCGTGGCTACACCTTC. Its protein is CALSVGGARGYTF.

This chain links TRBV28 with TRBJ1-1; maybe TRBD1 (5 bases). Germline loops: CDR1 MDHEN, CDR2 SYDVKM. This CDR3 is 12 amino acids long. Trimming took off 3 bases at V and 7 bases at J, with 9 bases between the two ends. CDR3 loop: CASSFPGGEAFF. For the CDR3, the DNA is TGTGCCAGCAGTTTTCCGGGGGGTGAAGCTTTCTTT. Based on the CDR3 plus reference TRBV28 and TRBJ1-1, the full variable domain is DVKVTQSSRYLVKRTGEKVFLECVQDMDHENMFWYRQDPGLGLRLIYFSYDVKMKEKGDIPEGYSVSREKKERFSLILESASTNQTSMYLCASSFPGGEAFFGQGTRLTVV.

The chain joins TRBV28 to TRBJ2-1; D call uncertain. V dropped 6 bases and J dropped 5 bases, with 11 bases sitting between them. The CDR3 runs to 13 residues. Germline V gives CDR1 MDHEN, CDR2 SYDVKM. CDR3 loop: CASRNPTNNEQFF. The CDR3 nucleotides read TGTGCCAGCAGAAACCCTACCAACAATGAGCAGTTCTTC.

By share of the sample, this clone is medium-sized. The V gene is TRBV7-9, the J gene TRBJ2-7; 10 bases align to TRBD1. The junction had 2 bases not matched to a gene; V was cut back by 0 bases and J by 6 bases. This CDR3 contains 14 residues. Germline loops: CDR1 SEHNR, CDR2 FQNEAQ (reference sequence). CDR3: CASSLADRGLEQYF. CDR3 bases: TGTGCCAGCAGCTTAGCCGACAGGGGGCTCGAGCAGTACTTC.

V and J are TRBV28 and TRBJ2-3, with 9 nucleotides matching TRBD2. This CDR3 region has 17 residues. V shed 7 bases and J 6 bases; nucleotides not matched to a gene: 17. Germline CDR1 is MDHEN and CDR2 is SYDVKM. This chain's CDR3 is CASIHHLGGLAEDTQYF. The CDR3 nucleotides are TGTGCCAGCATTCATCATTTGGGGGGACTAGCTGAGGATACGCAGTATTTT.

The chain recombines TRBV4-1 with TRBJ1-1; a possible D gene is TRBD1 (6 bases). The germline V and J ends were trimmed by 0 bases and 12 bases, with 20 bases remaining between them. From germline, CDR1 is MGHRA and CDR2 YSYEKL. This CDR3 is 15 amino acids long. The CDR3 nucleotides are TGCGCCAGCAGCCAAGATCGGGGGGCCCCACCCGGGCCTTTCTTT. This encodes CASSQDRGAPPGPFF.

The CDR3: CASSFRTGRNTIYF. In nucleotides, the CDR3 is TGTGCCAGCAGCTTCCGGACAGGGAGAAACACCATATATTTT. The chain is built from TRBV7-8 and TRBJ1-3; 8 positions agree with TRBD1. Trimming at V came to 3 bases and at J to 5 bases, leaving 3 bases not matched to a gene. The germline V gene encodes CDR1 SGHVS and CDR2 FQNEAQ. The CDR3 length is 14 residues. The variable domain in full, completed from reference TRBV7-8 and TRBJ1-3, reads GAGVSQSPRYKVAKRGQDVALRCDPISGHVSLFWYQQALGQGPEFLTYFQNEAQLDKSGLPSDRFFAERPEGSVSTLKIQRTQQEDSAVYLCASSFRTGRNTIYFGEGSWLTVV.

The DNA for the CDR3 is TGTGCCAGCAGTCACCCGGGACAGGGGGCAAACGAGCAGTACTTC. Protein: CASSHPGQGANEQYF. The chain couples TRBV28 to TRBJ2-7, with 12 bases fitting TRBD1. Germline CDR1 MDHEN, CDR2 SYDVKM. V lost 5 bases and J lost 5; bases outside the gene matches: 7. This CDR3 has 15 residues.

The V and J genes are TRBV11-2 and TRBJ2-1; 8 nucleotides align to TRBD2. The germline V gene has CDR1 SGHAT and CDR2 FQNNGV. J gave up 6 bases and V 1 base, and 2 bases lay outside the gene matches. The CDR3 extends over 14 amino acids. The CDR3 DNA reads as TGTGCCAGCAGCTTAGCGGGGGGGCTCAATGAGCAGTTCTTC. It codes for CASSLAGGLNEQFF.

The CDR3 bases are TGTGTCACCGTTCGGGAGCAGGGGTATTTT. It codes for CVTVREQGYF. The gene calls are TRBV2 and TRBJ2-3, with D tentatively TRBD2 (6 bases). Germline CDR1 and CDR2: SNHLY and FYNNEI. This CDR3 region has 10 residues.

V is TRBV7-9 and J is TRBJ2-3; D is possibly TRBD1 (5 bases). From germline, CDR1 is SEHNR and CDR2 FQNEAQ (reference sequence). The CDR3 has 16 amino acids. Deletions cut 7 bases from V and 0 bases from J, with 17 bases between. CDR3 DNA: TGTGCCAGCACTCACCTCCTTGGGGCAAGCACAGATACGCAGTATTTT. This sequence encodes CASTHLLGASTDTQYF.

This clone was observed a few times. V usage is TRBV15 and J usage is TRBJ1-5, with a possible D match to TRBD1 (6 bases). The CDR3 is 13 amino acids. In germline, CDR1 is LNHNV, CDR2 YYDKDF (reference sequence). V lost 8 bases to trimming and J lost 5 bases, with 13 bases between them. CDR3 sequence (DNA): TGTGCCACCGCAGGGGACACCTATCAGCCCCAGCATTTT. This codes for CATAGDTYQPQHF.

The J gene is TRBJ1-3, the V gene TRBV19; D is undetermined. Per germline, CDR1 LNHDA and CDR2 SQIVND (reference sequence). The length of the CDR3 is 14 residues. Trimming stripped 3 bases from V and 0 bases from J, with 6 bases between. In DNA form, the CDR3 reads TGTGCCAGTAGTATCTCGGGCTCTGGAAACACCATATATTTT. Translation gives CASSISGSGNTIYF.

In the case of this clone: Within the sample, other DNA sequences also encode this same CDR3. The chain is built from TRBV20-1 and TRBJ2-7, with TRBD2 as a possible D gene (6 bases). Germline CDR1 and CDR2: DFQATT and SNEGSKA (reference sequence). This CDR3 spans 11 amino acids. Trimming took off 3 bases at V and 3 bases at J, with 6 bases between the two ends. CDR3 residues: CSARGGYEQYF. Written as DNA, the CDR3 is TGCAGTGCTAGGGGGGGCTACGAGCAGTACTTC.

The chain carries TRBV9 and TRBJ2-7; D remains ambiguous. Between the trimmed V and J ends, which lost 2 bases and 2 bases, there was a span of 14 bases. Germline CDR1 is SGDLS and CDR2 is YYNGEE. The CDR3 extends over 15 amino acids. This CDR3 is CASSVTSTAAYEQYF. The CDR3 DNA sequence: TGTGCCAGCAGCGTCACCTCGACTGCGGCCTACGAGCAGTACTTC.

This clone has more than one count but fewer than ten. V gene TRBV28 combines with J gene TRBJ2-6; 7 bases are shared with TRBD2. The length of the CDR3 is 19 residues. CDR1 MDHEN and CDR2 SYDVKM come from the germline V gene. Trimming at V came to 5 bases and at J to 1 base, leaving 14 bases not matched to a gene. Written as DNA, the CDR3 is TGTGCCAGCAGTACCCCTAGCGGCGCGCACAGTTCTGGGGCCAACGTCCTGACTTTC. Its protein product is CASSTPSGAHSSGANVLTF. Looking up the rest from reference TRBV28 and TRBJ2-6 gives the full variable domain: DVKVTQSSRYLVKRTGEKVFLECVQDMDHENMFWYRQDPGLGLRLIYFSYDVKMKEKGDIPEGYSVSREKKERFSLILESASTNQTSMYLCASSTPSGAHSSGANVLTFGAGSRLTVL.

The V call is TRBV4-1, the J call TRBJ2-7; possibly TRBD2 for D (5 bases). The V and J ends lost 4 bases and 3 bases respectively, with 13 bases between them. The CDR3 sequence is 14 residues long. CDR1 and CDR2 (germline): MGHRA, YSYEKL. The CDR3 protein is CASSPPEGDYEQYF. CDR3 in DNA: TGCGCCAGCAGCCCTCCAGAGGGAGACTACGAGCAGTACTTC.

J is TRBJ1-2 and V is TRBV18; 8 positions agree with TRBD1. Germline V gene lookup returns CDR1 KGHSH and CDR2 LQKENI. The CDR3 sequence is 15 residues long. Trimming took 4 bases from V and 2 from J; bases not matched to a gene: 6. The CDR3 sequence: CASSQTYRGNYGYTF. The CDR3 DNA reads as TGTGCCAGCTCACAAACCTACAGGGGGAACTATGGCTACACCTTC.